This entry lists 26 T cell receptor beta chains sequenced from one sample in a study of CD8 T cells in ankylosing spondylitis. TCRdb recomputed calls from the 5' RACE reads with MiXCR, one row per CDR3 protein. Among 150,000 to 200,000 distinct CDR3 sequences listed, 15% to 20% were seen once. The sample comprised blood, either unsorted or a sorted T cell fraction (not recorded which). Receptors were obtained from a male donor between 5 and 35 years old with ankylosing spondylitis or in good health (not recorded which).

This clonotype was seen ten or more times. This chain links TRBV24-1 with TRBJ1-2; D may be TRBD1 (6 bases). CDR3 length: 14 residues. V was trimmed by 2 bases and J by 2 bases, leaving 8 bases between them. CDR1 is KGHDR, CDR2 SFDVKD, per germline. CDR3 loop: CATSDSDRNYGYTF. CDR3 nucleotide sequence: TGTGCCACCAGTGATTCGGACAGAAACTATGGCTACACCTTC.

At least ten counts were recorded for this clonotype. V gene TRBV15 combines with J gene TRBJ2-2; D is ambiguous. There are 12 residues in the CDR3. Germline loops: CDR1 LNHNV, CDR2 YYDKDF (reference sequence). The V and J ends lost 6 bases and 2 bases respectively, with 4 bases between them. In DNA, the CDR3 is TGTGCCACCAGTAACAACACCGGGGAGCTGTTTTTT. It translates to CATSNNTGELFF.

This clonotype has ten or more counts. The chain links TRBV20-1 to TRBJ1-6, with 9 bases identical to TRBD1. The trim removed 4 bases at V and 9 bases at J, leaving 4 bases unmatched. There are 13 residues in the CDR3. The V gene's germline CDR1 is DFQATT and CDR2 SNEGSKA (reference sequence). CDR3 nucleotide sequence: TGCAGTGCTACGGGACAGGGTAGTTCACCCCTCCACTTT. Translation: CSATGQGSSPLHF.

In this sample, this clonotype turned up many times. The gene calls are TRBV5-1 and TRBJ2-3; D ambiguous. Trimming removed 5 bases from V and 4 bases from J, with 5 bases in between. The V gene's germline CDR1 is SGHRS and CDR2 YFSETQ. The CDR3 contains 11 residues. In DNA, the CDR3 is TGCGCCAGCAGTGGTCCAGATACGCAGTATTTT. It is translated as CASSGPDTQYF.

This clonotype was detected ten times or more. The rearrangement uses TRBV7-2 and TRBJ2-7; D is perhaps TRBD2 (7 bases). Trimming took off 1 base at V and 3 bases at J, with 13 bases between the two ends. This CDR3 is 15 amino acids long. Germline V CDR1 and CDR2: SGHTA, FQGNSA. The CDR3 sequence: CASSLDGGGHYEQYF. For the CDR3, the DNA is TGTGCCAGCAGCTTAGACGGCGGGGGACACTACGAGCAGTACTTC.

This clonotype was observed at least ten times. V usage is TRBV12-3 or TRBV12-4 and J usage is TRBJ1-2; D is possibly TRBD1 (5 bases). The CDR3 length is 18 residues. V lost 5 bases and J lost 4, with 26 bases in between. The CDR3 coding sequence is TGTGCCAGCAGTACACCTAGTGGGGGGTCGGGCAGGAGCTATGGCTACACCTTC. The encoded protein is CASSTPSGGSGRSYGYTF.

This clonotype appeared many times. The CDR3 DNA sequence: TGTGCCAGCAGCTTAAGGTCTTACTCTAAAGTCGGGGAGCTGTTTTTT. Protein sequence: CASSLRSYSKVGELFF. The chain is built from TRBV11-1 and TRBJ2-2; the D is unclear. Per germline, CDR1 SGHAT and CDR2 FQDESV (reference sequence). With 2 bases removed from V and 7 bases from J, the gap between germline ends came to 17 bases. This CDR3 comprises 16 residues.

The chain links TRBV20-1 to TRBJ2-1; D perhaps matches TRBD2 (5 bases). CDR1 is DFQATT, CDR2 SNEGSKA, per germline (reference sequence). CDR3 length equals 14 residues. CDR3 residues: CSAPGRPNGDEQFF. Written as DNA, the CDR3 is TGCAGCGCACCAGGACGCCCCAACGGGGATGAGCAGTTCTTC.

This clonotype was counted between two and nine times. It may be a read error: a sequence one base away is much more abundant. The rearrangement joins TRBV12-3 or TRBV12-4 to TRBJ1-1, with 8 bases that match TRBD1. V trimming: 7 bases; J trimming: 6 bases; junction bases outside the gene matches: 10. The CDR3 is 14 amino acids. CDR3 residues: CASTLGQGLPEAFF. The CDR3 DNA reads as TGTGCCAGCACCTTAGGACAGGGACTTCCTGAAGCTTTCTTT.

About this clonotype: A much larger clone differs from this one at a single base, so this may be a read error. The genes are TRBV12-3 or TRBV12-4 and TRBJ2-5; possible D gene TRBD2, 5 bases. This CDR3 spans 12 amino acids. CDR3 bases: TGTGCCAGCAGTCAGCGGCAAGGGACCCAGTACTTC. It translates to CASSQRQGTQYF.

This clonotype has ten or more counts. CDR3 DNA: TGTGCCGCCGGACAGGAGGGAGATACGCAGTATTTT. It translates to CAAGQEGDTQYF. The rearrangement links TRBV24-1 to TRBJ2-3; D is possibly TRBD1 (7 bases). This CDR3 contains 12 residues. The V gene's germline CDR1 is KGHDR and CDR2 SFDVKD. Deletions cut 12 bases from V and 5 bases from J, with 14 bases between.

In its sample, this clonotype was seen many times. The V gene is TRBV5-6, the J gene TRBJ2-7, with D possibly being TRBD1 (6 bases). Germline lookup yields CDR1 SGHDT and CDR2 YYEEEE. The V and J ends lost 4 bases and 5 bases respectively, with 22 bases between them. The CDR3 runs to 16 residues. CDR3 in DNA: TGTGCCAGCAGCCCCCAGGGGTCCCCTTTCCTGGACGAGCAGTACTTC. Protein sequence: CASSPQGSPFLDEQYF.

J is TRBJ1-1 and V is TRBV13; no firm D call. Germline CDR1 and CDR2: PRHDT and FYEKMQ (reference sequence). The CDR3 spans 11 residues. V lost 1 base and J 8 bases, leaving 5 bases between the germline ends. CDR3 sequence reads: CASSLDGEAFF. Here the CDR3 DNA reads TGTGCCAGCAGCTTAGATGGAGAAGCTTTCTTT.

The chain couples TRBV24-1 to TRBJ2-5, with D perhaps given as TRBD1 or TRBD2 (5 bases each). CDR3 length equals 15 residues. The V end was cut by 3 bases, the J end by 4 bases, with 14 bases between. CDR1 is KGHDR, CDR2 SFDVKD, per germline. CDR3 nucleotide sequence: TGTGCCACCAGTGATCGCATCTTTGGGGGAGAGACCCAGTACTTC. Translated, it gives CATSDRIFGGETQYF.

In this sample, this clonotype turned up many times. The chain couples TRBV4-3 to TRBJ2-1, with TRBD2 matching over 7 bases. Germline CDR1 is LGHNA and CDR2 is YSLEER. This CDR3 region has 18 residues. V gave up 1 base and J gave up 4 bases; unmatched junction bases: 13. As DNA, the CDR3 is TGCGCCAGCAGCCAAGGAATGGGGGGAGGGCCTGGATACAATGAGCAGTTCTTC. Protein: CASSQGMGGGPGYNEQFF.

This clonotype has a count of ten or more. The chain uses TRBV12-3 or TRBV12-4 and TRBJ2-1; 7 nucleotides line up with TRBD1. The CDR3 contains 11 residues. V shed 6 bases, J shed 15 bases, and the junction held 8 bases outside the gene matches. DNA for the CDR3: TGTGCCAGCAGCCTATACCCAGGGGGGTTCTTC. This sequence encodes CASSLYPGGFF.

The table lists this clonotype with many counts. The chain couples TRBV6-2 or TRBV6-3 to TRBJ2-3, with a tentative D call TRBD2 (6 bases). Germline V gene data show CDR1 as MNHEY and CDR2 as SVGEGT. The CDR3 has 14 residues. Trimming left V 7 bases short and J 0 bases short, with 11 bases between. The CDR3 DNA is TGTGCCAGCACCCACGGGACTAGCACAGATACGCAGTATTTT. It is translated as CASTHGTSTDTQYF.

This clonotype occurred many times. This chain connects TRBV7-9 to TRBJ2-5; TRBD1 matches 9 bases. The CDR3 spans 15 residues. Germline V lookup: CDR1 SEHNR, CDR2 FQNEAQ (reference sequence). V was clipped by 3 bases and J by 2 bases; unmatched bases: 4. CDR3 region: CASSLGQGGQETQYF. The CDR3 DNA is TGTGCCAGCAGCTTGGGACAGGGAGGGCAAGAGACCCAGTACTTC.

This clonotype was counted many times. The gene calls are TRBV20-1 and TRBJ2-7; D is perhaps TRBD1 or TRBD2 (5 bases each). V was shortened by 5 bases and J by 6 bases, with 17 bases between the two germline ends. Germline V gene sequence: CDR1 DFQATT, CDR2 SNEGSKA (reference sequence). The CDR3 is 13 residues long. In DNA form, the CDR3 reads TGCAGTGCTTCCCCAGGGAGAATGGGCGAGCAGTACGTC. Amino acids: CSASPGRMGEQYV.

This CDR3 is CASSEGTSGNNEQFF. CDR3 sequence (DNA): TGCGCCAGCAGTGAAGGGACTAGCGGTAACAATGAGCAGTTCTTC. The chain is built from TRBV10-1 and TRBJ2-1, with 11 bases fitting TRBD2. The CDR3 consists of 15 residues. Germline V CDR1 and CDR2: WNHNN, SYGVQD (reference sequence). Germline trimming cut 3 bases from V and 5 bases from J; bases unmatched to any gene: 3.

This clonotype was found many times. The chain is built from TRBV5-1 and TRBJ2-1; D perhaps matches TRBD2 (7 bases). The CDR3 consists of 16 residues. Trimming took 1 base from V and 3 from J, leaving 14 bases between them. Looked up from germline, CDR1 is SGHRS and CDR2 is YFSETQ. As DNA, the CDR3 is TGCGCCAGCAGCTTGAAGGGGGGGGATATCTACAATGAGCAGTTCTTC. Translated: CASSLKGGDIYNEQFF.

This chain links TRBV5-1 with TRBJ2-5, with 8 nucleotides matching TRBD2. Germline trimming cut 5 bases from V and 7 bases from J; bases unmatched to any gene: 13. CDR1 and CDR2 from the germline V gene are SGHRS and YFSETQ. The CDR3 totals 15 residues. CDR3 sequence: CASSTGTRVLGTQYF. DNA of the CDR3: TGCGCCAGCAGTACCGGGACTAGGGTTCTCGGGACCCAGTACTTC.

This clonotype was recorded many times. This chain connects TRBV29-1 to TRBJ2-3, with TRBD1 identical over 8 bases. The CDR3 length is 15 residues. J lost 2 bases, V lost 7 bases, and 11 bases had no gene match. CDR1 and CDR2 (germline): SQVTM, ANQGSEA. For the CDR3, the DNA is TGCAGCGCCGAACTTCACAGGGGGGACACAGATACGCAGTATTTT. Its protein product is CSAELHRGDTDTQYF.

The CDR3 reads CATTTGENIQYF. The CDR3, as DNA: TGTGCCACTACGACAGGGGAAAACATTCAGTACTTC. The rearrangement joins TRBV6-5 to TRBJ2-4; TRBD1 aligns across 8 bases. Looked up from germline, CDR1 is MNHEY and CDR2 is SVGAGI. V gave up 10 bases and J gave up 5 bases; unmatched junction bases: 4. The CDR3 is 12 amino acids.

This clonotype was recorded at least ten times. The J gene is TRBJ2-5, the V gene TRBV6-2 or TRBV6-3; 13 nucleotides align to TRBD2. CDR1 and CDR2 from the germline V gene are MNHEY and SVGEGT. The V gene end was trimmed by 5 bases and the J gene end by 4 bases; junction bases not matched to a gene: 1. The CDR3 sequence is 14 residues long. CDR3 amino acids: CASSGLAGVETQYF. In nucleotides, the CDR3 is TGTGCCAGCAGTGGACTAGCGGGAGTAGAGACCCAGTACTTC.

The chain is built from TRBV29-1 and TRBJ2-1, with D possibly matching TRBD1 (6 bases). Trimming took 7 bases from V and 9 from J, leaving 22 bases between them. CDR3 size: 14 residues. Germline CDR1 reads SQVTM; CDR2 reads ANQGSEA. CDR3 region: CSAKTTQGTAEQFF. The CDR3 DNA reads TGCAGCGCCAAGACTACCCAGGGGACGGCTGAGCAGTTCTTC.